The clone carrying this T cell receptor beta chain was observed a handful of times. Its antigen is not identified. The repertoire was sequenced with immunoSEQ multiplex PCR; TCRdb's copy has only in-frame clones and lacks some. The data show approximately 14,000 clones, 89% seen once. Time point in this sample: cycle 4 day 1 (C4D1), after about 6 weeks of nivolumab. All the patients suffered relapse after autologous stem cell transplantation, and brentuximab vedotin exposure differed. After thawing, PBMCs were subjected to magnetic negative selection to isolate CD8+ T cells. The study recorded best responses of complete response, partial response or progressive disease. Germline lookup yields CDR1 SEHNR and CDR2 FQNEAQ (reference sequence). Between the trimmed V and J ends, which lost 5 bases and 14 bases, there was a span of 16 bases. There are 12 residues in the CDR3. The data are from a study of PD-1 blockade in classical Hodgkin lymphoma. Study findings and constraints: Reported baseline diversity: healthy donors highest, relapsed/refractory patients lowest. Complete responders had baseline diversity similar to newly diagnosed patients.

The clonotype originates from a human donor with classical Hodgkin lymphoma. The V gene is TRBV7-9, the J gene TRBJ1-3; D is uncertain. Sequenced material: CD8+ T cells from blood, taken before the fourth cycle of nivolumab. This CDR3 reads CASSPLGFRLYF. The CDR3 DNA sequence: TGTGCCAGCAGCCCACTCGGCTTCAGGTTATATTTT.